The clone carrying this T cell receptor beta chain was counted only a few times. Participants had their cohort set by participant-reported clinical history. The sample belongs to a study of blood T cell repertoires in COVID-19. Here immunoSEQ multiplex PCR was the method, and the copy in TCRdb shows in-frame clones only, minus some. This sample has a few hundred thousand clones, with around 90% found just once. Sequencing was done on a sample of PBMCs or T cells enriched from blood (not recorded which). The receptor's source is a woman aged 25 to 45 who had recovered from COVID-19.

Written as DNA, the CDR3 is TGCGCCAGCGCCAGGGGGCTTGATCAGCCCCAGCATTTT. This translates into CASARGLDQPQHF. The V call is TRBV5-1, the J call TRBJ1-5, with 8 positions matching TRBD1. The ends lost 7 bases at V and 5 bases at J; junction bases unmatched: 5. Germline CDR1 is SGHRS and CDR2 is YFSETQ. The CDR3 extends over 13 amino acids.